This T cell receptor beta chain was identified during a study of shared clonotypes between healthy human individuals. Trimming took 4 bases from V and 4 from J; bases not matched to a gene: 5. The CDR3 spans 14 residues. CDR1 is LNHDA and CDR2 is SQIVND in the germline V gene (reference sequence). Study observations and caveats: Sampling was confined to blood; repertoires within tissues likely differ. Sequencing depth was a factor that was expected to affect clonotype sharing among donors. Clonotypes that were shared across a handful of donors made up around 5% of naive CD4 clonotypes.

Some clones are missing from TCRdb's copy, which holds only in-frame ones; the method was immunoSEQ multiplex PCR. Of about 770,000 clones listed, over 60% are singletons. On this clone itself: Its specificity is unknown.

This TCR derives from a woman in her twenties or thirties in good health. The source material was memory CD4+ T cells sorted from blood. Sample subset: CD45RA-negative fraction. This chain uses TRBV19 with TRBJ1-1; 8 bases are a match to TRBD1. The CDR3 reads CASSTSDRGTEAFF. CDR3 coding DNA: TGTGCCAGTAGTACCTCCGACAGGGGCACTGAAGCTTTCTTT.